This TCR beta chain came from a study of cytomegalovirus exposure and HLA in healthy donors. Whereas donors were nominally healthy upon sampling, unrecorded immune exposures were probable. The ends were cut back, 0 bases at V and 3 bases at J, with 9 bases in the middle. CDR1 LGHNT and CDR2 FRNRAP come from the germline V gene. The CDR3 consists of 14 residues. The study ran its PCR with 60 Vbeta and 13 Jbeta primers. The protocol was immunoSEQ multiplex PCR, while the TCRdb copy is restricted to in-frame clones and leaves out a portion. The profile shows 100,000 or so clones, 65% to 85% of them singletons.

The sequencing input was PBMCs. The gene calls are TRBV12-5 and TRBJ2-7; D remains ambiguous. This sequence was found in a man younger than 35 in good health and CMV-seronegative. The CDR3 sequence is CASGLVGHLYEQYF. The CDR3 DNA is TGTGCTAGTGGTTTGGTTGGCCATCTCTACGAGCAGTACTTC.